Following are 25 T cell receptor beta chains from one sample sequenced in a study of T cell responses to AZD1222 COVID-19 vaccine. Sequencing used immunoSEQ multiplex PCR; TCRdb keeps in-frame clones, though not all of them. Of some 170,000 clones in the sample, approximately 90% were seen once. The input for sequencing was peripheral blood, taken on day 0 of AZD1222 vaccination. All receptors come from an adult in good health.

This chain uses TRBV11-2 with TRBJ1-6, with 8 bases matching TRBD1. J lost 7 bases, V lost 3 bases, and 5 bases had no gene match. Looked up from germline, CDR1 is SGHAT and CDR2 is FQNNGV. The CDR3 is 15 amino acids. In DNA, the CDR3 is TGTGCCAGCAGCTTCGGACAGGGTGGGAATTCACCCCTCCACTTT. Amino acids: CASSFGQGGNSPLHF.

The chain is built from TRBV5-1 and TRBJ2-7; D ambiguous. The CDR3 totals 14 residues. The germline V gene has CDR1 SGHRS and CDR2 YFSETQ. V was pared by 1 base and J by 5 bases, with 13 bases between. For the CDR3, the DNA is TGCGCCAGCAGCTTGAGCCGGAGCACGAACGAGCAGTACTTC. Translated: CASSLSRSTNEQYF.

V usage is TRBV5-1 and J usage is TRBJ2-1, with 10 bases matching TRBD2. Germline V gene lookup returns CDR1 SGHRS and CDR2 YFSETQ. Germline trimming cut 4 bases from V and 2 bases from J; bases unmatched to any gene: 6. The CDR3 runs 16 residues. CDR3 sequence: CASSLRTSGPYNEQFF. CDR3 DNA: TGCGCCAGCAGCCTCCGGACTAGCGGTCCCTACAATGAGCAGTTCTTC.

The V call is TRBV10-3, the J call TRBJ2-1; 10 nucleotides agree with TRBD2. The V gene end was trimmed by 10 bases and the J gene end by 4 bases; junction bases not matched to a gene: 7. This CDR3 is built from 14 residues. Per germline, CDR1 ENHRY and CDR2 SYGVKD. CDR3 loop: CATTLAGTYNEQFF. CDR3 nucleotide sequence: TGTGCCACAACACTAGCGGGGACTTACAATGAGCAGTTCTTC.

The gene calls are TRBV3-1 (or the pseudogene TRBV3-2) and TRBJ1-2, with a tentative D call TRBD1 (5 bases). Germline-derived CDR1 and CDR2 are LGHDT and YNNKEL (reference sequence). CDR3 length: 15 residues. Between the trimmed V and J ends, which lost 2 bases and 0 bases, there was a span of 10 bases. CDR3 region: CASSQLGGTNYGYTF. The CDR3 nucleotides read TGTGCCAGCAGCCAATTGGGGGGAACTAACTATGGCTACACCTTC.

This chain links TRBV30 with TRBJ1-2; D remains unclear. The CDR3 covers 14 residues. CDR1 is GTSNPN and CDR2 is SVGIG in the germline V gene (reference sequence). Trimming removed 7 bases from V and 4 bases from J, with 19 bases in between. The DNA of the CDR3 is TGTGCCTCCTCGGCCGCGCGGGGAATCTATGGCTACACCTTC. Encoded protein: CASSAARGIYGYTF.

J is TRBJ1-1 and V is TRBV9; D possibly corresponds to TRBD1 (5 bases). CDR1 and CDR2 from the germline V gene are SGDLS and YYNGEE. The CDR3 extends over 16 amino acids. V shed 0 bases and J shed 4 bases, with 16 bases lying between them. The CDR3 nucleotides read TGTGCCAGCAGCGTAGGATGGGGGGAGGTAGGCACTGAAGCTTTCTTT. This encodes CASSVGWGEVGTEAFF.

V gene TRBV27 combines with J gene TRBJ2-1; no clear D gene. Germline V gives CDR1 MNHEY, CDR2 SMNVEV (reference sequence). This CDR3 has 16 residues. Between the trimmed V and J ends, which lost 0 bases and 0 bases, there was a span of 9 bases. The CDR3 spells CASSLSGRSSYNEQFF. The CDR3 DNA reads as TGTGCCAGCAGTTTATCGGGCAGATCCTCCTACAATGAGCAGTTCTTC.

This clone was recorded once. This rearrangement joins TRBV19 to TRBJ1-2, with D tentatively TRBD1 (5 bases). V was pared by 5 bases and J by 4 bases, with 20 bases between. CDR3 length equals 16 residues. CDR1 is LNHDA and CDR2 is SQIVND in the germline V gene (reference sequence). The CDR3 region is CASSALTFRGSYGYTF. The CDR3 DNA reads as TGTGCCAGTAGTGCACTTACTTTCCGGGGGAGCTATGGCTACACCTTC.

This clone has only one observation. V usage is TRBV6-6 and J usage is TRBJ2-1; 7 nucleotides line up with TRBD2. Germline V lookup: CDR1 MNHNY, CDR2 SVGAGI (reference sequence). The CDR3 runs to 16 residues. J lost 2 bases, V lost 5 bases, and 9 bases had no gene match. For the CDR3, the DNA is TGTGCCAGCAGTAAAAGAGGGCGGGAGACCTACAATGAGCAGTTCTTC. Amino acids: CASSKRGRETYNEQFF.

This clone was recorded once. V is TRBV6-5 and J is TRBJ2-2, with D perhaps matching TRBD2 (6 bases). CDR1 is MNHEY, CDR2 SVGAGI, per germline. This CDR3 spans 11 amino acids. The CDR3 DNA reads TGTGCAGGGGCTAGCGCGAAGAAGCTGTTTTTT. As protein: CAGASAKKLFF.

The V gene is TRBV5-1, the J gene TRBJ2-1; 7 bases map to TRBD2. Germline loops: CDR1 SGHRS, CDR2 YFSETQ. Trimming took 0 bases from V and 7 from J; bases not matched to a gene: 4. The CDR3 extends over 14 amino acids. For the CDR3, the DNA is TGCGCCAGCAGCTTGGAGGGCGGGAGTAATGAGCAGTTCTTC. Protein: CASSLEGGSNEQFF. Drawing the rest from reference TRBV5-1 and TRBJ2-1, the complete variable domain is KAGVTQTPRYLIKTRGQQVTLSCSPISGHRSVSWYQQTPGQGLQFLFEYFSETQRNKGNFPGRFSGRQFSNSRSEMNVSTLELGDSALYLCASSLEGGSNEQFFGPGTRLTVL.

This chain joins TRBV9 and TRBJ2-1; 7 bases agree with TRBD2. V gave up 0 bases and J gave up 12 bases; unmatched junction bases: 6. CDR3 length equals 13 residues. Germline values: CDR1 SGDLS, CDR2 YYNGEE. This CDR3 reads CASSVGEGPLQFF. DNA of the CDR3: TGTGCCAGCAGCGTAGGGGAGGGTCCGCTGCAGTTCTTC.

This chain joins TRBV25-1 and TRBJ1-4; D may be TRBD1 (5 bases). V gave up 3 bases and J gave up 8 bases, with 16 bases separating them. CDR3 size: 15 residues. CDR1 MGHDK and CDR2 SYGVNS come from the germline V gene. As DNA, the CDR3 is TGTGCCAGCAGTGACCCAACCCGGGACTTCGAAAAACTGTTTTTT. Amino acids: CASSDPTRDFEKLFF.

The rearrangement joins TRBV4-2 to TRBJ2-1; 12 bases match TRBD2. The J segment lost 5 bases and the V segment lost 2 bases, leaving 4 bases of the junction unmatched. CDR1 and CDR2 from the germline V gene are LGHNA and YNFKEQ. The CDR3 length is 16 residues. The CDR3: CASSQPSGRAHNEQFF. CDR3 in DNA: TGTGCCAGCAGCCAACCTAGCGGGAGGGCCCACAATGAGCAGTTCTTC.

The chain has TRBV6-5 and TRBJ1-3; 7 bases are a match to TRBD1. Germline-derived CDR1 and CDR2 are MNHEY and SVGAGI. The CDR3 is made up of 15 amino acids. The V gene end was trimmed by 0 bases and the J gene end by 7 bases; junction bases not matched to a gene: 6. The CDR3 DNA reads TGTGCCAGCAGTTACTCCCTGACAGGGCGGAACACCATATATTTT. Its translation: CASSYSLTGRNTIYF.

The CDR3 spells CASSQAGTGNSPLHF. The CDR3 DNA is TGTGCCAGCAGCCAAGCCGGGACAGGGAATTCACCCCTCCACTTT. This chain uses TRBV14 with TRBJ1-6; the match to TRBD1 covers 9 bases. The CDR3 consists of 15 residues. With V trimmed by 1 base and J by 7 bases, 2 bases remained unmatched. Germline V gene sequence: CDR1 SGHDN, CDR2 FVKESK.

The chain has TRBV4-1 and TRBJ1-1, with D possibly matching TRBD1 (5 bases). The length of the CDR3 is 14 residues. Germline V gene sequence: CDR1 MGHRA, CDR2 YSYEKL. V gave up 0 bases and J gave up 10 bases, with 15 bases separating them. CDR3 amino acids: CASSQDLRGSLAFF. CDR3 bases: TGCGCCAGCAGCCAAGATTTAAGGGGATCCCTAGCTTTCTTT.

The chain carries TRBV7-2 and TRBJ1-6; tentative D call: TRBD1 (6 bases). The germline V and J ends were trimmed by 0 bases and 4 bases, with 10 bases remaining between them. The CDR3 runs to 16 residues. The germline V gene encodes CDR1 SGHTA and CDR2 FQGNSA. CDR3 residues: CASSLAGTSYNSPLHF. CDR3 DNA sequence: TGTGCCAGCAGCTTAGCCGGGACATCTTATAATTCACCCCTCCACTTT.

V gene TRBV19 combines with J gene TRBJ2-7, with 10 bases matching TRBD2. The CDR3 is 16 amino acids. The trim removed 3 bases at V and 6 bases at J, leaving 11 bases unmatched. Per germline, CDR1 LNHDA and CDR2 SQIVND (reference sequence). This chain's CDR3 is CASSMTASGGSTEQYF. The CDR3 region has the DNA TGTGCCAGTAGTATGACGGCTAGCGGGGGATCCACCGAGCAGTACTTC. The full variable domain, completed using reference TRBV19 and TRBJ2-7, is DGGITQSPKYLFRKEGQNVTLSCEQNLNHDAMYWYRQDPGQGLRLIYYSQIVNDFQKGDIAEGYSVSREKKESFPLTVTSAQKNPTAFYLCASSMTASGGSTEQYFGPGTRLTVT.

The chain employs TRBV15 and TRBJ2-5; D gene ambiguous. In germline, CDR1 is LNHNV, CDR2 YYDKDF (reference sequence). Trimming pared 1 base from V and 1 base from J, leaving 7 bases between. This CDR3 spans 14 amino acids. CDR3 amino acids: CATSRGDRQETQYF. CDR3 nucleotide sequence: TGTGCCACCAGCAGAGGTGATCGCCAAGAGACCCAGTACTTC.

The V call is TRBV4-1, the J call TRBJ1-1, with TRBD1 matching 7 bases. The CDR3 is 14 amino acids. The V segment lost 3 bases and the J segment 3 bases; nucleotides outside the gene matches: 4. Per the germline V gene, CDR1 is MGHRA and CDR2 is YSYEKL. The DNA of the CDR3 is TGCGCCAGCAGCCAGATTACAGGGGACACTGAAGCTTTCTTT. This codes for CASSQITGDTEAFF.

The chain combines TRBV25-1 with TRBJ1-1; D call uncertain. V lost 6 bases and J lost 0, with 8 bases in between. The CDR3 is 13 amino acids. Germline CDR1 MGHDK, CDR2 SYGVNS. Written as DNA, the CDR3 is TGTGCCAGCAGAGACGATATGAACACTGAAGCTTTCTTT. It specifies CASRDDMNTEAFF.

This chain links TRBV10-1 with TRBJ1-1, with 8 bases that match TRBD1. The CDR3 consists of 14 residues. Germline CDR1 is WNHNN and CDR2 is SYGVQD (reference sequence). After removal of 6 bases from V and 5 bases from J, the junction contained 8 bases not matched to a gene. The CDR3 bases are TGCGCCAGCAGCCAAACAGGGGGAGGGACTGAAGCTTTCTTT. Translated, it gives CASSQTGGGTEAFF.

This chain connects TRBV29-1 to TRBJ1-1; D ambiguous. Trimming cost V 4 bases and J 0 bases, with 9 bases left between them. This CDR3 spans 13 amino acids. Germline CDR1 and CDR2: SQVTM and ANQGSEA. CDR3 sequence (DNA): TGCAGCGTTGGTGGCAGCATGAACACTGAAGCTTTCTTT. Translating it yields CSVGGSMNTEAFF.